One and the same sample provided the 23 T cell receptor beta chains below, sequenced in a study of cytomegalovirus exposure and HLA in healthy donors. The PCR employed 60 Vbeta primers together with 13 Jbeta primers. Libraries were prepared by immunoSEQ multiplex PCR; TCRdb keeps only in-frame clonotypes and omits some of them. The table includes about 130,000 clones, over 75% detected once. Sequencing input: PBMCs. These receptors were collected from a man aged 45 to 65 in good health and CMV-seronegative.

V is TRBV9 and J is TRBJ2-3, with TRBD1 matching over 7 bases. This CDR3 comprises 13 residues. The V gene's germline CDR1 is SGDLS and CDR2 YYNGEE. J gave up 2 bases and V 6 bases, and 3 bases lay outside the gene matches. In DNA, the CDR3 is TGTGCCAGCACGACAGGGCCCACAGATACGCAGTATTTT. This encodes CASTTGPTDTQYF.

This clone appeared once. The rearrangement joins TRBV10-3 to TRBJ2-1; 10 bases line up with TRBD2. The CDR3 is 18 amino acids. V was pared by 11 bases and J by 5 bases, with 21 bases of the junction left unmatched. CDR1 is ENHRY, CDR2 SYGVKD, per germline. Here the CDR3 DNA reads TGTGCCGCCAACAGCCCCGGGGCTAGCGGGAGTTCCCACAATGAGCAGTTCTTC. It codes for CAANSPGASGSSHNEQFF.

The V call is TRBV5-1, the J call TRBJ1-4; D not certain. This CDR3 has 15 amino acids. Germline assignment: CDR1 SGHRS and CDR2 YFSETQ. The V end lost 4 bases, the J end lost 5 bases, and 15 bases lay between the germline ends. CDR3 residues: CASSANTQTNEKLFF. CDR3 nucleotides: TGCGCCAGCAGCGCAAATACACAAACGAATGAAAAACTGTTTTTT.

The J gene is TRBJ2-3, the V gene TRBV27; maybe TRBD2 (5 bases). CDR3 length: 14 amino acids. The V and J ends lost 4 bases and 0 bases respectively, with 8 bases between them. In germline, CDR1 is MNHEY, CDR2 SMNVEV (reference sequence). The CDR3 sequence is CASSYRGSTDTQYF. CDR3 bases: TGTGCCAGCAGTTACCGGGGAAGCACAGATACGCAGTATTTT.

This rearrangement joins TRBV29-1 to TRBJ1-5, with TRBD1 matching 7 bases. This CDR3 comprises 13 residues. Germline values: CDR1 SQVTM, CDR2 ANQGSEA. The J segment lost 8 bases and the V segment lost 7 bases, leaving 11 bases of the junction unmatched. CDR3 loop: CSAARGGEEPQHF. CDR3 DNA sequence: TGCAGCGCCGCCAGAGGGGGCGAGGAGCCCCAGCATTTT.

The V and J genes are TRBV4-3 and TRBJ2-7, with TRBD1 as a possible D gene (5 bases). V gave up 0 bases and J gave up 1 base, with 7 bases separating them. The CDR3 spans 14 residues. Germline V gene sequence: CDR1 LGHNA, CDR2 YSLEER. CDR3 DNA sequence: TGCGCCAGCAGCCAAGACAGGGCTTCCTACGAGCAGTACTTC. Protein product: CASSQDRASYEQYF.

This chain joins TRBV6-5 and TRBJ2-7; D may be TRBD1 (6 bases). Germline CDR1 and CDR2: MNHEY and SVGAGI. Trimming cost V 6 bases and J 0 bases, with 9 bases left between them. This CDR3 has 13 residues. The CDR3: CASSRDNSYEQYF. The CDR3 DNA reads as TGTGCCAGCAGCCGGGACAACTCCTACGAGCAGTACTTC.

The J gene is TRBJ1-5, the V gene TRBV28; 11 bases agree with TRBD1. The CDR3 has 14 amino acids. After removal of 6 bases from V and 4 bases from J, the junction contained 2 bases not matched to a gene. The germline CDR1 and CDR2 sequences are MDHEN and SYDVKM. DNA for the CDR3: TGTGCCAGCAGGGGGACAGGGGGGAATCAGCCCCAGCATTTT. Translated, it gives CASRGTGGNQPQHF.

The chain is built from TRBV7-9 and TRBJ2-3, with TRBD2 identical over 10 bases. Unmatched junction bases numbered 0, after V lost 0 bases and J lost 0 bases. The length of the CDR3 is 16 residues. Per the germline V gene, CDR1 is SEHNR and CDR2 is FQNEAQ (reference sequence). The CDR3 sequence is CASSLALAGSTDTQYF. CDR3 bases: TGTGCCAGCAGCTTAGCACTAGCGGGAAGCACAGATACGCAGTATTTT.

The chain carries TRBV5-1 and TRBJ2-5; 8 bases match TRBD1. The ends lost 3 bases at V and 2 bases at J; junction bases unmatched: 6. Germline assignment: CDR1 SGHRS and CDR2 YFSETQ. The length of the CDR3 is 15 residues. For the CDR3, the DNA is TGCGCCAGCAGCTCCCGGACAGGGAATCAAGAGACCCAGTACTTC. The encoded protein is CASSSRTGNQETQYF.

The V and J genes are TRBV11-2 and TRBJ2-3; TRBD2 is a possible D gene (5 bases). Trimming took off 5 bases at V and 7 bases at J, with 10 bases between the two ends. Looked up from germline, CDR1 is SGHAT and CDR2 is FQNNGV. This CDR3 spans 12 amino acids. This CDR3 reads CASSPTGNTQYF. The DNA for the CDR3 is TGTGCCAGCAGCCCGACGGGAAATACGCAGTATTTT.

The chain carries TRBV19 and TRBJ2-7; TRBD1 aligns across 8 bases. This CDR3 spans 14 amino acids. Trimming cost V 3 bases and J 7 bases; bases outside gene matches: 8. Germline CDR1 and CDR2: LNHDA and SQIVND (reference sequence). For the CDR3, the DNA is TGTGCCAGTAGTATTAACAGAGGGACAGGTGAGCAGTACTTC. Its translation: CASSINRGTGEQYF.

V is TRBV11-2 and J is TRBJ1-1, with 8 bases fitting TRBD1. Germline values: CDR1 SGHAT, CDR2 FQNNGV. J gave up 1 base and V 2 bases, and 3 bases lay outside the gene matches. This CDR3 region has 15 residues. CDR3 protein: CASSLRTGPNTEAFF. CDR3 bases: TGTGCCAGCAGCTTAAGGACAGGGCCGAACACTGAAGCTTTCTTT. Full variable domain (missing parts from reference TRBV11-2 and TRBJ1-1): EAGVAQSPRYKIIEKRQSVAFWCNPISGHATLYWYQQILGQGPKLLIQFQNNGVVDDSQLPKDRFSAERLKGVDSTLKIQPAKLEDSAVYLCASSLRTGPNTEAFFGQGTRLTVV.

The chain couples TRBV29-1 to TRBJ2-3; 9 nucleotides line up with TRBD2. Germline V CDR1 and CDR2: SQVTM, ANQGSEA. The CDR3 consists of 13 residues. Losses at the gene ends were 1 base for V and 6 bases for J; bases not matched to a gene: 2. The CDR3 region is CSVEGGRGDTQYF. The CDR3 DNA reads as TGCAGCGTTGAAGGCGGGAGGGGGGATACGCAGTATTTT.

The chain employs TRBV2 and TRBJ2-1, with a tentative D call TRBD2 (5 bases). This CDR3 has 16 amino acids. Germline V gene data show CDR1 as SNHLY and CDR2 as FYNNEI. V shed 6 bases and J shed 0 bases, with 15 bases lying between them. The CDR3 loop reads CASSPSRGTSYNEQFF. DNA of the CDR3: TGTGCCAGCAGCCCGAGTCGGGGAACCTCCTACAATGAGCAGTTCTTC.

The chain links TRBV11-1 to TRBJ2-7, with D possibly TRBD1 on 6 matching bases. Per germline, CDR1 SGHAT and CDR2 FQDESV (reference sequence). The germline V and J ends were trimmed by 5 bases and 4 bases, with 27 bases remaining between them. This CDR3 spans 18 amino acids. CDR3 protein: CASSPRAPGTLRGYEQYF. In DNA, the CDR3 is TGTGCCAGCAGCCCCCGGGCCCCCGGGACACTGCGCGGGTACGAGCAGTACTTC.

This clone was observed a single time. The chain couples TRBV10-3 to TRBJ2-7; no clear D gene. Per germline, CDR1 ENHRY and CDR2 SYGVKD. This CDR3 is built from 14 residues. The V and J ends lost 3 bases and 2 bases respectively, with 11 bases between them. The CDR3 is CAISEPKLTYEQYF. CDR3 in DNA: TGTGCCATCAGTGAACCGAAACTAACCTACGAGCAGTACTTC.

The chain couples TRBV28 to TRBJ2-2; D is perhaps TRBD1 (6 bases). Germline V gene sequence: CDR1 MDHEN, CDR2 SYDVKM. The V gene lost 5 bases and the J gene lost 5 bases, with 18 bases spanning the gap. The CDR3 is 16 amino acids. The CDR3 region is CASSPPRYRVTGELFF. The CDR3 nucleotides are TGTGCCAGCAGTCCCCCCCGCTACAGGGTAACCGGGGAGCTGTTTTTT.

This clone came up a few times. V is TRBV29-1 and J is TRBJ1-2; TRBD1 might be the D (5 bases). The V gene's germline CDR1 is SQVTM and CDR2 ANQGSEA. This CDR3 contains 14 residues. Trimming shortened V by 4 bases and J by 8 bases, and 20 bases separated the two germline ends. CDR3 region: CSVGSRVSGRGYTF. CDR3 in DNA: TGCAGCGTTGGTTCCAGGGTCTCCGGGCGGGGCTACACCTTC.

The V call is TRBV19, the J call TRBJ2-5, with 9 bases that match TRBD2. V lost 1 base and J lost 0; bases outside the gene matches: 18. Germline CDR1 and CDR2: LNHDA and SQIVND (reference sequence). This CDR3 is 21 amino acids long. CDR3 sequence: CASSIVEASGTLRGYQETQYF. CDR3 nucleotide sequence: TGTGCCAGTAGTATAGTAGAGGCTAGCGGGACGCTACGTGGTTACCAAGAGACCCAGTACTTC.

J is TRBJ2-1 and V is TRBV18; 10 bases are a match to TRBD1. J was trimmed by 8 bases and V by 0 bases; bases with no gene match: 4. CDR3 length: 15 amino acids. CDR1 is KGHSH, CDR2 LQKENI, per germline. The DNA of the CDR3 is TGTGCCAGCTCACCACCGGGACAGGGGCGATATGAGCAGTTCTTC. It translates to CASSPPGQGRYEQFF.

The chain couples TRBV6-5 to TRBJ1-1, with a possible D match to TRBD1 (5 bases). V lost 3 bases to trimming and J lost 0 bases, with 11 bases between them. The CDR3 totals 15 residues. Germline CDR1 reads MNHEY; CDR2 reads SVGAGI. CDR3 coding DNA: TGTGCCAGCAGTTATGGGGCTCTCATGAACACTGAAGCTTTCTTT. It yields the protein CASSYGALMNTEAFF.

The chain recombines TRBV4-3 with TRBJ2-5, with D possibly being TRBD1 (6 bases). The germline V gene has CDR1 LGHNA and CDR2 YSLEER. This CDR3 has 13 amino acids. Trimming pared 5 bases from V and 5 bases from J, leaving 12 bases between. CDR3 sequence reads: CASSRQDRETQYF. The CDR3, as DNA: TGCGCCAGCAGCAGACAGGACCGGGAGACCCAGTACTTC.